The sequence of this T cell receptor (beta chain) was determined in a study of CD8+ T cells in alopecia areata. Study-level results: Affected lesional scalp, above all in alopecia totalis/universalis, was more clonal than normal scalp.

Reverse transcribed after extraction, RNA yielded cDNA as the sequencing template. TCRdb's copy holds only in-frame clones and misses some; the assay was immunoSEQ multiplex PCR. This table has about 220,000 clones, more than 45% appearing once. On this clone itself: What it binds is not known.

Indicated treatment: oral pan-JAK inhibitor, 5-10 mg twice daily. This CDR3 comprises 15 residues. Germline loops: CDR1 GTSNPN, CDR2 SVGIG (reference sequence). V lost 4 bases, J lost 0 bases, and 14 bases lay in between. The V call is TRBV30, the J call TRBJ2-3; maybe TRBD1 (6 bases). The sequenced sample was CD4+ T cells sorted from blood, obtained at week 4, from a patient treated with tofacitinib. The clonotype was recovered from a human donor with alopecia areata. The CDR3 coding sequence is TGTGCCTGGACTCCCGGACAGACTAGCACAGATACGCAGTATTTT. Translation gives CAWTPGQTSTDTQYF.